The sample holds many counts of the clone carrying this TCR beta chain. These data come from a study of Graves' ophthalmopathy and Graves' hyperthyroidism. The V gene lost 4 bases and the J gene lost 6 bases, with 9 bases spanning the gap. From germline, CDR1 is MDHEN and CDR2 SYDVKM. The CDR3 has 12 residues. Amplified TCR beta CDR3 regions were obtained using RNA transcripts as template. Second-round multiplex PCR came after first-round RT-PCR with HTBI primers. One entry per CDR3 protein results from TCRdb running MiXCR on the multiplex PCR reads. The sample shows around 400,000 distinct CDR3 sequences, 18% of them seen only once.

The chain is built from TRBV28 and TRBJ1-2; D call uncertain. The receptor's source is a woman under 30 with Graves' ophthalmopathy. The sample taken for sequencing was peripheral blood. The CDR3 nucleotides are TGTGCCAGCAGTTGGGGAGATGATGGCTACACCTTC. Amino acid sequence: CASSWGDDGYTF.